The next 32 T cell receptor beta chains were all read from a single sample in a study of technical replicates of blood from several donors. Using immunoSEQ multiplex PCR, the repertoire was profiled, and TCRdb retains in-frame clones only, with some absent. The table shows approximately 76,000 clones, with 65% to 90% occurring only once. The sequencing sample was made of PBMCs. The receptor source for this set is a human donor in good health. Some clones in this sample may be carry-over from other donors' samples.

The J gene is TRBJ1-2, the V gene TRBV6-6, with TRBD1 as a possible D gene (6 bases). The V end was cut by 6 bases, the J end by 4 bases, with 18 bases between. The germline gives CDR1 MNHNY, CDR2 SVGAGI (reference sequence). The CDR3 totals 15 residues. CDR3 nucleotide sequence: TGTGCCAGCAGACCGTCGACAGGCATAGGCTATGGCTACACCTTC. Translated, it gives CASRPSTGIGYGYTF.

A single count supports this clone. This chain links TRBV7-2 with TRBJ2-7, with 9 bases matching TRBD2. The CDR3 length is 15 residues. Germline assignment: CDR1 SGHTA and CDR2 FQGNSA. The junction had 7 bases not matched to a gene; V was cut back by 5 bases and J by 2 bases. The CDR3: CASSPVSSGTYEQYF. The CDR3, as DNA: TGTGCCAGCAGCCCTGTGTCTAGCGGGACCTACGAGCAGTACTTC.

The chain has TRBV7-2 and TRBJ2-7, with TRBD1 identical over 9 bases. Losses at the gene ends were 6 bases for V and 4 bases for J; bases not matched to a gene: 10. CDR3 length: 15 amino acids. Germline CDR1 SGHTA, CDR2 FQGNSA. The CDR3 DNA reads TGTGCCAGCAGTAAGACTTCGGGACAGGGTTACGAGCAGTACTTC. Its translation is CASSKTSGQGYEQYF.

In this sample, this clone turned up a few times. This rearrangement joins TRBV5-6 to TRBJ1-1, with 7 bases fitting TRBD1. CDR1 is SGHDT and CDR2 is YYEEEE in the germline V gene. The V and J ends lost 4 bases and 4 bases, in that order; junction bases with no gene match: 1. The CDR3 length is 12 residues. In DNA, the CDR3 is TGTGCCAGCAGCCCAGGGGGCACTGAAGCTTTCTTT. Residues: CASSPGGTEAFF.

This sequence joins TRBV5-1 and TRBJ1-5, with D hard to call. The V end lost 0 bases, the J end lost 3 bases, and 7 bases lay between the germline ends. The length of the CDR3 is 14 residues. CDR1 and CDR2 from the germline V gene are SGHRS and YFSETQ. CDR3 sequence reads: CASSLGGNNQPQHF. The CDR3 DNA sequence: TGCGCCAGCAGCTTGGGCGGAAACAATCAGCCCCAGCATTTT.

The chain recombines TRBV19 with TRBJ2-7; 10 bases agree with TRBD1. Per the germline V gene, CDR1 is LNHDA and CDR2 is SQIVND (reference sequence). V dropped 5 bases and J dropped 4; count of bases not matched to a gene: 5. The CDR3 is 14 residues long. The CDR3 DNA sequence: TGTGCCAGTAGTGTAGGGGACAGGGGATACGAGCAGTACTTC. It codes for CASSVGDRGYEQYF.

The gene calls are TRBV5-4 and TRBJ1-1; 10 nucleotides agree with TRBD1. With 5 bases clipped from V and 3 bases from J, the junction kept 4 bases outside the gene matches. The CDR3 consists of 14 residues. The germline CDR1 and CDR2 sequences are SGHNT and YYREEE (reference sequence). CDR3 sequence (DNA): TGTGCCAGCAGTCGGGACAGGGGTTACACTGAAGCTTTCTTT. It specifies CASSRDRGYTEAFF.

This chain connects TRBV6-4 to TRBJ2-3; 10 positions match TRBD1. This CDR3 spans 16 amino acids. The germline V gene has CDR1 MRHNA and CDR2 SNTAGT. Losses at the gene ends were 0 bases for V and 7 bases for J; bases not matched to a gene: 7. CDR3 sequence: CASSDSGGQGSNTQYF. In DNA form, the CDR3 reads TGTGCCAGCAGTGACTCGGGGGGACAGGGGTCGAATACGCAGTATTTT.

This chain uses TRBV4-3 with TRBJ2-1; perhaps TRBD2 as D (6 bases). The CDR3 runs to 16 residues. V was trimmed by 0 bases and J by 8 bases, leaving 17 bases between them. Germline CDR1 reads LGHNA; CDR2 reads YSLEER. Here the CDR3 DNA reads TGCGCCAGCAGCCAAGATTTCGGAACGGGCGGGGATGAGCAGTTCTTC. Translated, it gives CASSQDFGTGGDEQFF.

The rearrangement links TRBV6-1 to TRBJ2-5, with 10 bases aligning to TRBD1. With 5 bases clipped from V and 4 bases from J, the junction kept 7 bases outside the gene matches. The CDR3 covers 15 residues. CDR1 is MNHNS and CDR2 is SASEGT in the germline V gene. The CDR3 sequence: CASSRQGARRETQYF. Written as DNA, the CDR3 is TGTGCCAGCAGTAGACAGGGGGCTCGGAGAGAGACCCAGTACTTC.

The V and J genes are TRBV6-5 and TRBJ1-1; D gene ambiguous. V lost 0 bases, J lost 1 base, and 6 bases lay in between. The CDR3 is 14 amino acids. The germline V gene has CDR1 MNHEY and CDR2 SVGAGI. For the CDR3, the DNA is TGTGCCAGCAGTTACTCCTACAGGAACACTGAAGCTTTCTTT. This translates into CASSYSYRNTEAFF.

V gene TRBV6-5 combines with J gene TRBJ2-7, with D perhaps matching TRBD2 (6 bases). The V and J ends lost 7 bases and 7 bases respectively, with 17 bases between them. Germline assignment: CDR1 MNHEY and CDR2 SVGAGI. The CDR3 spans 13 residues. The CDR3 DNA sequence: TGTGCCAGCACCCCCGGGGGTTCGGTAGAGCAGTACTTC. Encoded protein: CASTPGGSVEQYF.

The chain uses TRBV5-6 and TRBJ2-1; the D gene is possibly TRBD1 (5 bases). The CDR3 length is 13 residues. The germline V gene encodes CDR1 SGHDT and CDR2 YYEEEE. Trimming pared 5 bases from V and 7 bases from J, leaving 13 bases between. As DNA, the CDR3 is TGTGCCAGCAGGCAGGGTGAGAGGAATGAGCAGTTCTTC. It encodes CASRQGERNEQFF.

This chain uses TRBV7-3 with TRBJ2-1, with a possible D match to TRBD2 (6 bases). CDR3 size: 15 residues. Looked up from germline, CDR1 is SGHTA and CDR2 is FQGTGA. With 8 bases removed from V and 0 bases from J, the gap between germline ends came to 14 bases. CDR3 coding DNA: TGTGCCAGCTCACCCGGGGGTAGCTCCTACAATGAGCAGTTCTTC. Protein product: CASSPGGSSYNEQFF.

This chain uses TRBV5-6 with TRBJ1-1; no clear D gene. The germline gives CDR1 SGHDT, CDR2 YYEEEE. The CDR3 loop spans 13 amino acids. The V and J ends lost 4 bases and 1 base respectively, with 8 bases between them. This chain's CDR3 is CASSRTRNTEAFF. In DNA form, the CDR3 reads TGTGCCAGCAGCCGAACACGGAACACTGAAGCTTTCTTT.

The chain has TRBV10-3 and TRBJ2-7, with 11 bases that match TRBD2. V was clipped by 7 bases and J by 7 bases; unmatched bases: 15. CDR1 ENHRY and CDR2 SYGVKD come from the germline V gene. There are 16 residues in the CDR3. The CDR3, as DNA: TGTGCCATCACCTCCCTAGCGGGAGGCCCGCGTGCGGAGCAGTACTTC. It is translated as CAITSLAGGPRAEQYF.

The chain combines TRBV6-1 with TRBJ2-7; D not resolved. The CDR3 has 17 amino acids. CDR1 is MNHNS and CDR2 is SASEGT in the germline V gene. The V end was cut by 2 bases, the J end by 0 bases, with 17 bases between. In DNA, the CDR3 is TGTGCCAGCAGTGAAACCCCGAGAGTTTCTTCCTCCTACGAGCAGTACTTC. Its protein product is CASSETPRVSSSYEQYF.

The chain recombines TRBV19 with TRBJ2-5; D uncertain. Germline CDR1 and CDR2: LNHDA and SQIVND (reference sequence). This CDR3 contains 11 residues. V shed 2 bases and J shed 5 bases, with 3 bases lying between them. CDR3 amino acids: CASSIRETQYF. DNA of the CDR3: TGTGCCAGTAGTATACGGGAGACCCAGTACTTC. Full variable domain (remainder filled in from reference TRBV19 and TRBJ2-5): DGGITQSPKYLFRKEGQNVTLSCEQNLNHDAMYWYRQDPGQGLRLIYYSQIVNDFQKGDIAEGYSVSREKKESFPLTVTSAQKNPTAFYLCASSIRETQYFGPGTRLLVL.

The gene calls are TRBV9 and TRBJ2-7; no definite D call. V lost 0 bases and J 3 bases, leaving 7 bases between the germline ends. This CDR3 comprises 13 residues. Germline V gives CDR1 SGDLS, CDR2 YYNGEE. CDR3 residues: CASSVDINYEQYF. The CDR3 coding sequence is TGTGCCAGCAGCGTAGACATCAACTACGAGCAGTACTTC.

The chain employs TRBV21-1 and TRBJ2-2; the table's D call TRBD1 went unverified against the DNA. TRBV21-1 is annotated as a pseudogene. The CDR3 sequence is 20 residues long. CDR3 protein: CASSKRGPLGQGAQTGELFF. The CDR3 DNA reads as TGTGCCAGCAGCAAACGGGGACCTCTGGGACAGGGGGCGCAAACCGGGGAGCTGTTTTTT.

This chain links TRBV19 with TRBJ1-4; D call uncertain. This CDR3 comprises 14 residues. Germline CDR1 is LNHDA and CDR2 is SQIVND (reference sequence). V was trimmed by 7 bases and J by 8 bases, leaving 17 bases between them. The CDR3 bases are TGTGCCAGTACCCTCCGGGGTGGTAGGGAAAAACTGTTTTTT. Amino acids: CASTLRGGREKLFF.

This sequence joins TRBV7-9 and TRBJ1-2; D is perhaps TRBD1 (5 bases). This CDR3 contains 14 residues. V was shortened by 5 bases and J by 2 bases, with 12 bases between the two germline ends. Germline assignment: CDR1 SEHNR and CDR2 FQNEAQ (reference sequence). The CDR3 loop is CASSPRRGNYGYTF. CDR3 coding DNA: TGTGCCAGCAGCCCTCGGCGGGGGAACTATGGCTACACCTTC.

This clone was recorded only once. The rearrangement links TRBV9 to TRBJ2-2; 14 positions agree with TRBD2. V was pared by 2 bases and J by 4 bases, with 10 bases of the junction left unmatched. This CDR3 is 19 amino acids long. From germline, CDR1 is SGDLS and CDR2 YYNGEE. CDR3 amino acids: CASSVTLPGTSGGTGELFF. The CDR3 coding sequence is TGTGCCAGCAGCGTTACCCTACCGGGGACTAGCGGGGGCACCGGGGAGCTGTTTTTT. The full variable domain, with the rest looked up from reference TRBV9 and TRBJ2-2, is DSGVTQTPKHLITATGQRVTLRCSPRSGDLSVYWYQQSLDQGLQFLIQYYNGEERAKGNILERFSAQQFPDLHSELNLSSLELGDSALYFCASSVTLPGTSGGTGELFFGEGSRLTVL.

A note on this clone: Other DNA sequences within the sample encode an identical CDR3. The chain links TRBV5-1 to TRBJ1-4; TRBD1 matches 9 bases. Trimming cost V 4 bases and J 7 bases; bases outside gene matches: 5. CDR1 is SGHRS, CDR2 YFSETQ, per germline. This CDR3 region has 14 residues. The CDR3, as DNA: TGCGCCAGCAGCCTGACAGGGGGGGGTGAAAAACTGTTTTTT. Protein sequence: CASSLTGGGEKLFF.

The chain couples TRBV6-1 to TRBJ1-1; 7 positions agree with TRBD1. J lost 0 bases, V lost 2 bases, and 12 bases had no gene match. This CDR3 region has 18 residues. Per the germline V gene, CDR1 is MNHNS and CDR2 is SASEGT. DNA of the CDR3: TGTGCCAGCAGTGAATATGCCCTTCAGACAGGGCTGAACACTGAAGCTTTCTTT. Translating gives CASSEYALQTGLNTEAFF.

This clone was counted between two and nine times. V gene TRBV7-9 combines with J gene TRBJ2-7; D is possibly TRBD2 (6 bases). In germline, CDR1 is SEHNR, CDR2 FQNEAQ (reference sequence). The CDR3 is made up of 14 amino acids. Trimming stripped 5 bases from V and 2 bases from J, with 13 bases between. The CDR3 sequence is CASSRGTGTYEQYF. The CDR3 coding sequence is TGTGCCAGCAGCCGCGGGACTGGGACCTACGAGCAGTACTTC.

This chain connects TRBV6-1 to TRBJ2-7, with D perhaps matching TRBD2 (7 bases). The V gene lost 4 bases and the J gene lost 2 bases, with 12 bases spanning the gap. The CDR3 runs to 14 residues. Germline V gives CDR1 MNHNS, CDR2 SASEGT. CDR3 DNA sequence: TGTGCCAGCAGTGGCGAAGGGGGGGCCTACGAGCAGTACTTC. It translates to CASSGEGGAYEQYF.

The V call is TRBV18, the J call TRBJ2-6, with D hard to call. This CDR3 comprises 14 residues. The V end was cut by 3 bases, the J end by 2 bases, with 5 bases between. Germline CDR1 and CDR2: KGHSH and LQKENI. The CDR3 reads CASSPFTGANVLTF. In DNA form, the CDR3 reads TGTGCCAGCTCACCGTTTACTGGGGCCAACGTCCTGACTTTC.

The chain employs TRBV7-9 and TRBJ2-7, with 11 bases lining up with TRBD2. V was clipped by 2 bases and J by 2 bases; unmatched bases: 8. Germline values: CDR1 SEHNR, CDR2 FQNEAQ (reference sequence). The CDR3 has 17 amino acids. Written as DNA, the CDR3 is TGTGCCAGCAGCTTACTACTAGCGGGGGCCCGGCCCTACGAGCAGTACTTC. Its protein product is CASSLLLAGARPYEQYF.

The genes are TRBV4-1 and TRBJ1-3; no clear D gene. Trimming cost V 1 base and J 0 bases, with 10 bases left between them. CDR3 length equals 16 residues. The germline V gene encodes CDR1 MGHRA and CDR2 YSYEKL. Here the CDR3 reads CASSQGRRSSGNTIYF. The DNA for the CDR3 is TGCGCCAGCAGCCAAGGGAGACGAAGCTCTGGAAACACCATATATTTT.

The chain employs TRBV29-1 and TRBJ2-5, with D hard to call. Germline V gives CDR1 SQVTM, CDR2 ANQGSEA. The CDR3 has 12 residues. Trimming stripped 0 bases from V and 5 bases from J, with 7 bases between. Here the CDR3 reads CSVEEWSETQYF. The CDR3, as DNA: TGCAGCGTTGAAGAATGGAGCGAGACCCAGTACTTC.

This chain connects TRBV5-1 to TRBJ1-5; maybe TRBD1 (6 bases). Germline-derived CDR1 and CDR2 are SGHRS and YFSETQ. Trimming shortened V by 1 base and J by 4 bases, and 12 bases separated the two germline ends. This CDR3 comprises 15 residues. The CDR3 DNA sequence: TGCGCCAGCAGCTTGTCAGGGGCGCGGAATCAGCCCCAGCATTTT. It yields the protein CASSLSGARNQPQHF.